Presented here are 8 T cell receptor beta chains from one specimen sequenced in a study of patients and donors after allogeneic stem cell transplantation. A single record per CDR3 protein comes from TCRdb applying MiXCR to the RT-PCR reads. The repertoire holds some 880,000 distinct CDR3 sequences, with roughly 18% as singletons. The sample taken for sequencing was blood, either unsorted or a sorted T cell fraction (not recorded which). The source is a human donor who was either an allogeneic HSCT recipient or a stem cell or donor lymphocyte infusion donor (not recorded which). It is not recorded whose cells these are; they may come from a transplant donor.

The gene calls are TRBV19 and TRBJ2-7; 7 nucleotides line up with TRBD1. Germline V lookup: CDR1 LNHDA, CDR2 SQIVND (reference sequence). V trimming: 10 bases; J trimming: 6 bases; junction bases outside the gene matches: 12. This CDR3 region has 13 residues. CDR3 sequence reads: CATKPTGLSEQYF. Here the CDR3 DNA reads TGTGCCACCAAGCCGACAGGGTTGAGCGAGCAGTACTTC. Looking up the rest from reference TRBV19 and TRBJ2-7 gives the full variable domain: DGGITQSPKYLFRKEGQNVTLSCEQNLNHDAMYWYRQDPGQGLRLIYYSQIVNDFQKGDIAEGYSVSREKKESFPLTVTSAQKNPTAFYLCATKPTGLSEQYFGPGTRLTVT.

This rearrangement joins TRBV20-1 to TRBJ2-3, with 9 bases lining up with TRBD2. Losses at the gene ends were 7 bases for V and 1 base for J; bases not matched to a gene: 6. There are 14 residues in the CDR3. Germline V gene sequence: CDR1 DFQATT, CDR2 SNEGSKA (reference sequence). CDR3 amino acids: CSVQLAGRTDTQYF. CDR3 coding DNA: TGCAGTGTCCAGCTAGCGGGACGCACAGATACGCAGTATTTT.

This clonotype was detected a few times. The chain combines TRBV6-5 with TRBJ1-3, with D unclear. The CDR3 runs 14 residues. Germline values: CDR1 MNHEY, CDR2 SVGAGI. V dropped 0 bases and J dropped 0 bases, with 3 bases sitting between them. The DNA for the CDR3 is TGTGCCAGCAGTTACTCGAACTCTGGAAACACCATATATTTT. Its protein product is CASSYSNSGNTIYF.

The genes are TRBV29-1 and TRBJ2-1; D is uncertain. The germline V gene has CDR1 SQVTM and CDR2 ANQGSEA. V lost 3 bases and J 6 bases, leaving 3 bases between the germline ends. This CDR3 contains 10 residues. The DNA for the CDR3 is TGCAGCGTTGATACCAATGAGCAGTTCTTC. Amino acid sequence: CSVDTNEQFF.

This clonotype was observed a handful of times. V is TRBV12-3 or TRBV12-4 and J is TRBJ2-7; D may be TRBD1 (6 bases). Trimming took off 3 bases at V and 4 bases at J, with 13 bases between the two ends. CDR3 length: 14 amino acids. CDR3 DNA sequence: TGTGCCAGCAGTTTTTGGGGGCTTACATACGAGCAGTACTTC. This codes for CASSFWGLTYEQYF.

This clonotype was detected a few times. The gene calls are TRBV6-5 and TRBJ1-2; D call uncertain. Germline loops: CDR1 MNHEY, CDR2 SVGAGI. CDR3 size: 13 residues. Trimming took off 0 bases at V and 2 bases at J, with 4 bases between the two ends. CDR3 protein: CASSYSKNYGYTF. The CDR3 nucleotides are TGTGCCAGCAGTTACTCGAAGAACTATGGCTACACCTTC.

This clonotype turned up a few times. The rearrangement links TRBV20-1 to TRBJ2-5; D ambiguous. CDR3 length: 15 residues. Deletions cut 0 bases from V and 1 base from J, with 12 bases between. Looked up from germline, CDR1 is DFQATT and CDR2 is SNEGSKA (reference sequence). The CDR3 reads CSARDAAGSQETQYF. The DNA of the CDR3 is TGCAGTGCTAGAGATGCCGCAGGCAGCCAAGAGACCCAGTACTTC.

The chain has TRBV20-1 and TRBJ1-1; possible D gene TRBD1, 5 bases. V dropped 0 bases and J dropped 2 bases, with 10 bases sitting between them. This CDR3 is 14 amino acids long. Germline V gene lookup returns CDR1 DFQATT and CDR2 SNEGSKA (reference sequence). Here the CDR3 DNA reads TGCAGTGCTAGAGACGGCAGGGTTAACACTGAAGCTTTCTTT. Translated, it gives CSARDGRVNTEAFF.